This record concerns one TCR beta chain sequence. What it recognizes is unknown. Per germline, CDR1 LGHNT and CDR2 FRNRAP. The CDR3 runs to 19 residues. Trimming removed 0 bases at V and 3 bases at J, with 23 bases between. The data derive from a study of identical twins. Study-level results: Insertions were reduced in abundant cord blood beta clonotypes but not in memory repertoires. Excess sharing by twins proved weaker in beta out-of-frame sequences. Modelling underestimated the level of out-of-frame TCR alpha sharing observed in monozygotic twins.

A universal primer site was created by template switching, with the cDNA bearing unique molecular identifiers. A single record per CDR3 protein comes from TCRdb applying MiXCR to the 5' RACE reads. The repertoire includes approximately 220,000 distinct CDR3 sequences, over 8% of them detected once, and 5% to 6% sits in the top ten. The gene calls are TRBV12-5 and TRBJ2-5; TRBD2 is a possible D gene (6 bases). This clonotype was sampled from a woman aged 18 to 35 in good health. What was sequenced was memory (CD45RO+) T cells sorted from blood. CDR3 protein: CASGLVLDGRTVRKETQYF. In DNA, the CDR3 is TGTGCTAGTGGTTTGGTACTCGACGGGAGAACGGTTAGGAAAGAGACCCAGTACTTC.